Listed here is a single T cell receptor (beta chain). The antigen remains unidentified. This entry belongs to a study of early T cells in non-severe SARS-CoV-2 infection. Overall study results and limits: Anti-spike CD8 responses were favored in VDJdb matching, and private and CD4 specificities were missed.

Attachment of unique molecular identifiers to individual cDNA molecules was performed. One entry per CDR3 protein, called by TCRdb with MiXCR from the 5' RACE reads. The table records 60,000 to 75,000 distinct CDR3 sequences, 10% to 12% of them present only once. The CDR3 runs to 13 residues. The germline V gene has CDR1 SQVTM and CDR2 ANQGSEA. Trimming removed 7 bases at V and 0 bases at J, with 13 bases between. V is TRBV29-1 and J is TRBJ2-7; possibly TRBD1 or TRBD2 for D (6 bases each). The receptor comes from an adult who was a healthcare worker with PCR-confirmed SARS-CoV-2 infection or an uninfected control (not recorded which). The sequenced sample was whole blood, obtained at baseline. Here the CDR3 reads CSARGTFSYEQYF. The CDR3 nucleotides read TGCAGCGCCCGGGGGACATTCTCCTACGAGCAGTACTTC.